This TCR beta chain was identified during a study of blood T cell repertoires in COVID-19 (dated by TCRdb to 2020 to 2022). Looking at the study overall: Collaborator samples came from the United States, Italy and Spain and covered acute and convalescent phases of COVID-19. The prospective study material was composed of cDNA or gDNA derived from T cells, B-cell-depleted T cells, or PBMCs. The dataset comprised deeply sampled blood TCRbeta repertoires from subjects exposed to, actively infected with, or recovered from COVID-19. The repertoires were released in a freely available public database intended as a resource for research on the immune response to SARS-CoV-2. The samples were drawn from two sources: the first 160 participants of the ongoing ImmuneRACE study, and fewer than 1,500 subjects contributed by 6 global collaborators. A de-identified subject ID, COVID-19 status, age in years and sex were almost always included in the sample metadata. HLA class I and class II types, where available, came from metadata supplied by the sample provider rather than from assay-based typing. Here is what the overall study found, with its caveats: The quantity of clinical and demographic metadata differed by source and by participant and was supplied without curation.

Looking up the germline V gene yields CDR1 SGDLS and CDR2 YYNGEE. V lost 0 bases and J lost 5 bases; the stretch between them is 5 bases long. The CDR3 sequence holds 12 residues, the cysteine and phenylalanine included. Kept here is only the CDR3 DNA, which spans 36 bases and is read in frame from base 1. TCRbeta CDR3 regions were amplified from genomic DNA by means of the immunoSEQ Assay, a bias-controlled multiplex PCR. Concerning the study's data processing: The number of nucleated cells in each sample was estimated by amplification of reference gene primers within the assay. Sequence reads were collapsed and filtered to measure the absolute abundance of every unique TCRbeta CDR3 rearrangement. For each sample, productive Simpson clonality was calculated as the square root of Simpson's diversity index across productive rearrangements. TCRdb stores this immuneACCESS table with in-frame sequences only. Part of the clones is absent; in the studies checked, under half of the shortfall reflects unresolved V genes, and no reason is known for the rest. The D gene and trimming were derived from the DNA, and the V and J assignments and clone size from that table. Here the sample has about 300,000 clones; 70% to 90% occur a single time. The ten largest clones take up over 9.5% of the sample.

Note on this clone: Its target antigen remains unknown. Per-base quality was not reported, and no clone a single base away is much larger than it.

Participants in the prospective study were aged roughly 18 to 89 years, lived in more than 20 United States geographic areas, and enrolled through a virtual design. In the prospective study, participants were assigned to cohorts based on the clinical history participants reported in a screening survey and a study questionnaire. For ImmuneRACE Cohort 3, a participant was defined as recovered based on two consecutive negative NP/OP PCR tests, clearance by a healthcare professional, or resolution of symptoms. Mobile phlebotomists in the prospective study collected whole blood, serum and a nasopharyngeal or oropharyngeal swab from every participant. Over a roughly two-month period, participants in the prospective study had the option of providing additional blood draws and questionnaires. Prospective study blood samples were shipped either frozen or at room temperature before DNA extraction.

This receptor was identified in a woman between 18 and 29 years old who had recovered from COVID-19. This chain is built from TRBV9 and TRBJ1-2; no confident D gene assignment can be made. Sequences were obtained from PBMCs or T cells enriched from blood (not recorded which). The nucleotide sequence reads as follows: TGTGCCAGCAGCGTAGATCGGTATGGCTACACCTTC. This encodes CASSVDRYGYTF.